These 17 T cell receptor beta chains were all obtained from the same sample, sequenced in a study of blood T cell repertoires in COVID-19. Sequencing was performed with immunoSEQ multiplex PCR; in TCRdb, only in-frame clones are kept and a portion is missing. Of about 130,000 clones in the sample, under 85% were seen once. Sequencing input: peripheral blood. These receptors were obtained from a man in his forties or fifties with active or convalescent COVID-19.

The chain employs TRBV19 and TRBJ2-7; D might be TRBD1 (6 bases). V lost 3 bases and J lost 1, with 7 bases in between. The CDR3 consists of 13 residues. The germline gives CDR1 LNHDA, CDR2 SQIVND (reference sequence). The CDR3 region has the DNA TGTGCCAGTAGTATCACAGGGTCCTACGAGCAGTACTTC. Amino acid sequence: CASSITGSYEQYF.

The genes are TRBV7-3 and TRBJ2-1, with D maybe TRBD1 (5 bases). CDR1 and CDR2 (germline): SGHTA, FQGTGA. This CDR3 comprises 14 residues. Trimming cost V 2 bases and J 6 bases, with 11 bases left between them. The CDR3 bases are TGTGCCAGCAGCTTATGGCAGGGAAGCAATGAGCAGTTCTTC. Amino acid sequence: CASSLWQGSNEQFF.

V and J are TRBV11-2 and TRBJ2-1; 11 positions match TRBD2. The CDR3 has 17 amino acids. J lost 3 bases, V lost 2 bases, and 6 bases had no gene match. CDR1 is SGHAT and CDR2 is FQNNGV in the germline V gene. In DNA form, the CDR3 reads TGTGCCAGCAGCTTATCCCTAGCGGGGGGCCTCTACAATGAGCAGTTCTTC. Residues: CASSLSLAGGLYNEQFF.

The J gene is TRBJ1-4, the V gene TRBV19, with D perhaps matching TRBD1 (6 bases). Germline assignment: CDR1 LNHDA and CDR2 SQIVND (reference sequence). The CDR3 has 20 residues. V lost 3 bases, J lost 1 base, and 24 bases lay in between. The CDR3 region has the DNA TGTGCCAGTAGTATGGTCGCAGGGGCTAGGAGTCGTGGAACTAATGAAAAACTGTTTTTT. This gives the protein CASSMVAGARSRGTNEKLFF.

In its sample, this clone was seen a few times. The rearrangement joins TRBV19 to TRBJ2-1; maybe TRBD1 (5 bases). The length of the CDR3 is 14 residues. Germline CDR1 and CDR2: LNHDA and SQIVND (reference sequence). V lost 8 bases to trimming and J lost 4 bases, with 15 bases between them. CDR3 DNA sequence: TGTGCCAGTGGCCACCTGGCAGGGTACAATGAGCAGTTCTTC. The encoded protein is CASGHLAGYNEQFF.

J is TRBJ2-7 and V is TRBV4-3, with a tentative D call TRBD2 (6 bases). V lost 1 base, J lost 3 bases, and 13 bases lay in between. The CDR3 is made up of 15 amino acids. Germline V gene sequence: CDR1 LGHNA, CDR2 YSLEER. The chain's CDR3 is CASSQAGGANYEQYF. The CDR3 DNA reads TGCGCCAGCAGCCAAGCAGGCGGGGCCAACTACGAGCAGTACTTC.

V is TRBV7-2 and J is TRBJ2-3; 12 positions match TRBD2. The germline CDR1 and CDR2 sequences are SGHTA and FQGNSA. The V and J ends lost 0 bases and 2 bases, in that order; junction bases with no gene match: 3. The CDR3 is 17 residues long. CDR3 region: CASSLAGLAGFTDTQYF. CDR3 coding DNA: TGTGCCAGCAGCTTAGCTGGACTAGCGGGGTTCACAGATACGCAGTATTTT.

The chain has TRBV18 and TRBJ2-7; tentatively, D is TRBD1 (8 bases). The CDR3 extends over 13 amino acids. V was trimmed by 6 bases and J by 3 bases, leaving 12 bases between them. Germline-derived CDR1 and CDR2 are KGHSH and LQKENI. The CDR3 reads CASSTGEGYEQYF. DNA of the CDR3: TGTGCCAGCTCGACAGGGGAGGGCTACGAGCAGTACTTC.

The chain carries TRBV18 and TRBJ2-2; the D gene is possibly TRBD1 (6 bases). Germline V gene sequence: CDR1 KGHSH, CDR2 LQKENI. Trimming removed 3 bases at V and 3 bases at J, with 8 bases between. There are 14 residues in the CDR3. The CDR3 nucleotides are TGTGCCAGCTCACCGGGACACGACACCGGGGAGCTGTTTTTT. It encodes CASSPGHDTGELFF.

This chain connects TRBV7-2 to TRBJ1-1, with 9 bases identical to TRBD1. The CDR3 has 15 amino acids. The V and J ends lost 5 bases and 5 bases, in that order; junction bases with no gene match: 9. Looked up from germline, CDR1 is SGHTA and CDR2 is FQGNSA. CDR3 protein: CASSPRGTGYTEAFF. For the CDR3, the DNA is TGTGCCAGCAGCCCGAGAGGGACAGGGTATACTGAAGCTTTCTTT.

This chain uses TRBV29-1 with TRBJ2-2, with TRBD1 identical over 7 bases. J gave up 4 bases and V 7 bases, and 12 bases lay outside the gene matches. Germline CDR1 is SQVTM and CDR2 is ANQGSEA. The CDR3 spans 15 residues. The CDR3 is CSAGLRDSGTGELFF. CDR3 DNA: TGCAGCGCTGGTCTACGGGACAGTGGCACCGGGGAGCTGTTTTTT.

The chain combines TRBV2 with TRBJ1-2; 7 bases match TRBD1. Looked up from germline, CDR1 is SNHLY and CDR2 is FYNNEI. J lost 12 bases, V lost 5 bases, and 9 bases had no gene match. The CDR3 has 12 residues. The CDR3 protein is CASSPRQGQHTF. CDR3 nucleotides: TGTGCCAGCAGTCCGCGACAGGGTCAGCACACCTTC.

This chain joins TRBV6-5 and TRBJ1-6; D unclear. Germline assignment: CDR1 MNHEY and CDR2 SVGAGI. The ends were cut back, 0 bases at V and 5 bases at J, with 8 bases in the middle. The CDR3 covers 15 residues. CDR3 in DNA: TGTGCCAGCAGTTACTCCCGGGGTGATAATTCACCCCTCCACTTT. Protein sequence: CASSYSRGDNSPLHF.

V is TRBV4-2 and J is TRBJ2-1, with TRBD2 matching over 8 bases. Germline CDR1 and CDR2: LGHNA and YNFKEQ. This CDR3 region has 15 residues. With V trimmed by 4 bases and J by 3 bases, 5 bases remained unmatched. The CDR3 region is CASSPLSGDYNEQFF. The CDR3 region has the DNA TGTGCCAGCAGCCCCCTTAGCGGGGACTACAATGAGCAGTTCTTC.

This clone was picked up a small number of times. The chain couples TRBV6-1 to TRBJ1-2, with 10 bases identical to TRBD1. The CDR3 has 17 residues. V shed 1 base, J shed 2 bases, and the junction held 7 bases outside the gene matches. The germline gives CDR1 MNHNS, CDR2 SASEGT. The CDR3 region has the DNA TGTGCCAGCAGTGAAGGGGGTTGGGACAGGGGCAACTATGGCTACACCTTC. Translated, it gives CASSEGGWDRGNYGYTF.

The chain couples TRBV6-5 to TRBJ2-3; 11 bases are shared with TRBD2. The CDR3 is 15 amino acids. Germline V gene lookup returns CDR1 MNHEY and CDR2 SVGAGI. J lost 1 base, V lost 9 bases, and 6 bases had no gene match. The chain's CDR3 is CASFSGGAGTDTQYF. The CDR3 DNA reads TGTGCCAGTTTTAGCGGGGGGGCCGGCACAGATACGCAGTATTTT.

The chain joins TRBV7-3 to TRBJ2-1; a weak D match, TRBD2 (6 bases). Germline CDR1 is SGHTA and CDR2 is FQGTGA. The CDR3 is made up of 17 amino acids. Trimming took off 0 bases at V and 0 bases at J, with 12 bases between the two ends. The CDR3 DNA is TGTGCCAGCAGCTTAACTCATCGGGGGAGCTCCTACAATGAGCAGTTCTTC. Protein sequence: CASSLTHRGSSYNEQFF.